This record looks at one T cell receptor (gamma chain) sequence and its context. This likely came from a read error, as a far larger clone is one base away. Germline V CDR1 and CDR2: VENAVY, YDSYNSRV. This CDR3 is 14 amino acids long. The sample comes from a study of gamma-delta T cells after stem cell transplantation. TCRdb reanalysed the RT-PCR reads with CATT. The sample contains a few hundred gamma-chain clones, 18% of which appear only once. The sample was gamma-delta T cells. The chain carries TRGV8 and TRGJ1 or TRGJ2. The J gene was missing in TCRdb and was found by matching the end of the DNA to germline. The clonotype originates from a human donor. It is not recorded whose cells these are; they may come from a transplant donor. The CDR3 loop reads CATYPHHYYYKKLF. The DNA for the CDR3 is TGCGCCACCTACCCCCACCACTATTATTATAAGAAACTCTTT.